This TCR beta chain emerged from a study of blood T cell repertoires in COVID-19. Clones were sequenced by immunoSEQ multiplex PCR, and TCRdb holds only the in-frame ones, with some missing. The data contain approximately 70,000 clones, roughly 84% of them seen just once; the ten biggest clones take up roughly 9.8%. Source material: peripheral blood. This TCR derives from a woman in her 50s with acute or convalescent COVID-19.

The CDR3 sequence is CASSQGLADTQYF. CDR3 coding DNA: TGTGCCAGCAGCCAAGGACTAGCAGATACGCAGTATTTT. The chain is built from TRBV14 and TRBJ2-3, with D possibly matching TRBD2 (6 bases). Germline CDR1 reads SGHDN; CDR2 reads FVKESK. This CDR3 comprises 13 residues. Trimming removed 1 base from V and 4 bases from J, with 6 bases in between.